This TCR beta chain originates from a study of regulatory T cells in long-lasting Graves disease (dated by TCRdb to 2020 to 2022). For context, the study as a whole: Persistent Graves' disease was defined as antithyroid drug treatment for over 5 years with persistently positive TSH receptor autoantibodies. Patients with persistent Graves' disease were compared with patients with newly diagnosed Graves' disease using TCR sequencing and RNA sequencing of peripheral blood. The study took place in China and was registered as a clinical trial. A total of about 33 samples underwent TCR sequencing, from roughly 13 patients with persistent Graves' disease and around 20 patients with newly diagnosed Graves' disease. On average, persistent Graves' disease patients in the clinical cohort had been on antithyroid drugs for approximately ten years.

Trimming accounts for 7 bases at V and 8 bases at J, while the number of junction bases matched to no gene is 6. From its cysteine to its phenylalanine, the CDR3 spans 11 amino acids. Just the 33-base CDR3 DNA is kept, in frame starting at base 1. Taken from the germline V gene (reference sequence), the CDR1 and CDR2 loops are DFQATT and SNEGSKA. On this clonotype: The target of this receptor is not known. Base qualities are not provided; no much larger clone lies one nucleotide away.

Study-wide conclusions, independent of this receptor: As a limitation, the authors acknowledged that the small sample size may reduce accuracy. Peripheral blood alone was examined, since thyroid tissue, which constituted the primary lesion, could not be accessed. Preferential use of TRBV28, TRBJ1-2 and TRBJ2-5 was observed in persistent disease, whereas TRBV20-1 and TRBJ2-1 were favored in newly diagnosed disease. Sequencing and analysis were restricted to the TCR beta chain. More public clonotypes were shared among persistent patients (more than 2,500) than among newly diagnosed patients (approximately 1,000). Lower TCR Shannon entropy and fewer highly expanded clones were observed in persistent Graves' disease patients than in newly diagnosed patients, which suggested clonal expansion.

Libraries came from multiplex PCR. The sequencer was an Illumina HiSeq 4000. CDR3 regions were amplified by Arm-PCR with iRepertoire HTBI primers to construct TCR beta libraries. Before sequencing, the PCR products went through gel purification. The authors' analysis ran thus. Gene usage analysis of CDR3 amino acid clonotypes used the 62 TRBV and about 13 TRBJ segments found across samples. COPE and FqMerger were used to merge filtered high-quality paired reads into contigs. Contigs were aligned with BLAST to IMGT TRBV, TRBD and TRBJ reference genes, and CDR3 was defined per IMGT. Highly expanded clones were defined as clonotypes with a frequency above 0.1%. Shannon entropy served as the measure of repertoire diversity, while the Gini coefficient captured V-J evenness. A clonotype was considered public if more than one individual shared it. TCRdb trimmed public reads at Q25 via fastp, called clones via MiXCR and kept in-frame beta chains. Every CDR3 protein is listed once, alongside the most common genes and DNA of its rows. The V and J calls follow TCRdb's processing rather than the paper's. The sample includes about 290,000 distinct CDR3 sequences, with under 25% observed a single time. The top ten clonotypes cover roughly 50% of the sample.

Interpreted using the paper, the time point label stands for: persistent/refractory GD, antithyroid drugs over 5 years with positive TRAb. For both TCR sequencing and RNA sequencing, RNA was extracted from PBMCs using TRIzol. The diagnosis of Graves' disease followed American Thyroid Association guidelines. The patients came from an endocrinology department in Xi'an, China. Each patient gave about 9.1 milliliters of peripheral blood, collected in an EDTA anticoagulant tube. Ficoll Paque Plus density gradient separation was used to isolate PBMCs, and no additional T cell sorting was done. An Agilent 2100 Bioanalyzer and agarose gel were used to check RNA quality, while a NanoDrop 2000 measured RNA concentration.

The starting material was peripheral blood mononuclear cells (PBMCs), obtained when the disease was refractory, from a patient treated with antithyroid drugs. This receptor chain uses TRBV20-1 and TRBJ1-1; 8 bases in the junction line up with TRBD1. The TCR comes from a female donor with Graves disease. The CDR3 in this case is CSVKDRVEAFF. DNA sequence: TGCAGTGTAAAGGACAGGGTCGAAGCTTTCTTT.